This TCR beta chain was retrieved from a study of blood T cell repertoires in COVID-19. Background on the study: Samples representing acute and convalescent COVID-19 were sourced from the United States, Italy and Spain. Nucleic acid was either cDNA or gDNA, and it came from T cells, B-cell-depleted T cells, or PBMCs.

The CDR3 consists of 16 residues. V was cut by 5 bases and J by 2 bases, with 16 bases left in between. Per germline, CDR1 SGHDN and CDR2 FVKESK. The repertoire was sequenced with immunoSEQ multiplex PCR; TCRdb's copy has only in-frame clones and lacks some. Of 330,000 or so clones listed, approximately 88% are singletons. The sequencing sample was made of peripheral blood. The J gene is TRBJ2-1, the V gene TRBV14, with TRBD1 as a possible D gene (6 bases). The TCR comes from a man aged 30 to 39 with COVID-19, enrolled during active disease. The CDR3 DNA is TGTGCCAGCAGCACCCAGGACAGATCCCCCTACAATGAGCAGTTCTTC. This sequence encodes CASSTQDRSPYNEQFF.